The entry below gives a single TCR beta chain sequence along with its context. As yet, its antigen is unknown. This record comes from a study of cytomegalovirus exposure and HLA in healthy donors. Both 60 Vbeta primers and 13 Jbeta primers went into the PCR. Sequencing used immunoSEQ multiplex PCR; TCRdb keeps in-frame clones, though not all of them. The data show under 130,000 clones, about 83% seen once. Whole-study findings and limits: In a later analysis, TCR beta V- and J-gene trimming showed a link to a missense DCLRE1C variant.

The sequenced sample consisted of PBMCs. The origin of this receptor is a female donor in good health and CMV-seropositive.

The CDR3 nucleotides are TGCGCCAGCAGCTTGGGACTAGCGGGGGGGTACGAGCAGTACTTC. It is translated as CASSLGLAGGYEQYF. The chain employs TRBV5-1 and TRBJ2-7; 14 nucleotides line up with TRBD2. Germline CDR1 SGHRS, CDR2 YFSETQ. The CDR3 extends over 15 amino acids. V lost 0 bases, J lost 4 bases, and 0 bases stayed unmatched.